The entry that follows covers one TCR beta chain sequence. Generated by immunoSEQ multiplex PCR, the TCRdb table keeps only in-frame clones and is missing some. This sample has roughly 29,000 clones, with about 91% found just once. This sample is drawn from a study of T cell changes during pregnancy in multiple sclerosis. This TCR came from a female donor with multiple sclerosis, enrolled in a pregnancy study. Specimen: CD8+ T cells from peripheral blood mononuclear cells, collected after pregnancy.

The CDR3 DNA is TGTGCCAGCAGTCCCTTTTTAGACAGGGGCAGCGAAAAACTGTTTTTT. Translating gives CASSPFLDRGSEKLFF. This chain uses TRBV27 with TRBJ1-4; 8 positions match TRBD1. This CDR3 region has 16 residues. CDR1 MNHEY and CDR2 SMNVEV come from the germline V gene (reference sequence). With 5 bases clipped from V and 8 bases from J, the junction kept 13 bases outside the gene matches.